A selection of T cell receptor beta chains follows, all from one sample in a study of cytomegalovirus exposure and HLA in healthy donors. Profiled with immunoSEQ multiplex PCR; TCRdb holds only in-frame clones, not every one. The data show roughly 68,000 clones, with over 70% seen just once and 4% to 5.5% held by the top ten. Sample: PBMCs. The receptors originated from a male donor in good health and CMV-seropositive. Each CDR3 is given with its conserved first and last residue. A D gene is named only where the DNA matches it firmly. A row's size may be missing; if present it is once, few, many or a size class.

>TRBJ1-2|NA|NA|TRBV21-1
CASSNRGQHYGYTF
TGTGCCAGCAGCAATCGGGGACAGCACTATGGCTACACCTTC
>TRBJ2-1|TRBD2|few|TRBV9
CASSAPGVHSGGAYNEQFF
TGTGCCAGCAGCGCACCGGGGGTCCATAGCGGGGGCGCCTACAATGAGCAGTTCTTC
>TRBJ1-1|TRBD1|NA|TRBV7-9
CASSRNRGMNTEAFF
TGTGCCAGCAGCAGAAACAGGGGGATGAACACTGAAGCTTTCTTT
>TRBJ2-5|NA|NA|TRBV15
CATSTTEFQETQYF
TGTGCCACCAGCACCACAGAATTCCAAGAGACCCAGTACTTC
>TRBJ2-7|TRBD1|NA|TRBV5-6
CASSDRVKYEQYF
TGTGCCAGCAGCGACAGGGTTAAATACGAGCAGTACTTC
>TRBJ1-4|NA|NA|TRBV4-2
CASSQGMSVGATNEKLFF
TGTGCCAGCAGCCAAGGAATGTCTGTGGGGGCTACTAATGAAAAACTGTTTTTT
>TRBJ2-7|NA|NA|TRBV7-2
CASRPSGGTGSYEQYF
TGTGCCAGCAGGCCCTCTGGGGGGACGGGAAGCTACGAGCAGTACTTC
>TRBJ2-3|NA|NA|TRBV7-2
CASSDSSPGTDTQYF
TGTGCCAGCAGCGACAGTTCGCCCGGCACAGATACGCAGTATTTT
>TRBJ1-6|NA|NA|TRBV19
CASSIGGGVDSPLHF
TGTGCCAGTAGTATAGGTGGCGGAGTGGATTCACCCCTCCACTTT
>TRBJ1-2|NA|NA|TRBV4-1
CASSQEQGNYGVGYTF
TGCGCCAGCAGCCAAGAGCAGGGGAACTATGGGGTTGGCTACACCTTC
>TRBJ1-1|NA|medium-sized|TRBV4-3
CASSQDPGWNTEAFF
TGCGCCAGCAGCCAAGATCCAGGGTGGAACACTGAAGCTTTCTTT
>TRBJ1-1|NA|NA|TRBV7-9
CASTSTGGTEAFF
TGTGCCAGCACCTCGACAGGCGGTACTGAAGCTTTCTTT
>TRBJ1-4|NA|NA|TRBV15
CATAPDWNNEKLFF
TGTGCCACCGCACCCGACTGGAATAATGAAAAACTGTTTTTT
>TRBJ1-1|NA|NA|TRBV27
CASRMTGNTEAFF
TGTGCCAGCAGAATGACGGGGAACACTGAAGCTTTCTTT
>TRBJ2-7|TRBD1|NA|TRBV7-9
CASSLTGDEQYF
TGTGCCAGCAGCTTGACAGGGGACGAGCAGTACTTC
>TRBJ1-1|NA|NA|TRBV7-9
CASGGRGAEAFF
TGTGCCAGTGGAGGGAGAGGGGCTGAAGCTTTCTTT
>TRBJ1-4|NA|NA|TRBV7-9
CASNRGGANEKLFF
TGTGCCAGCAACCGAGGGGGGGCTAATGAAAAACTGTTTTTT
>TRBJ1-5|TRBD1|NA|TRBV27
CASSPGQGAVLYQPQHF
TGTGCCAGCAGTCCAGGACAGGGGGCGGTTTTGTATCAGCCCCAGCATTTT
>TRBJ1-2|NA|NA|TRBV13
CASSLVRTVPVYYGYTF
TGTGCCAGCAGCTTAGTCCGGACAGTTCCAGTATACTATGGCTACACCTTC
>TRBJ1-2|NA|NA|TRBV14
CASSHSTTNLYYGYTF
TGTGCCAGCAGCCACTCTACAACTAATCTATACTATGGCTACACCTTC
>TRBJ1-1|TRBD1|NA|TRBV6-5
CASSYFFGRGTGEAFF
TGTGCCAGCAGTTACTTTTTCGGCAGGGGGACTGGTGAAGCTTTCTTT
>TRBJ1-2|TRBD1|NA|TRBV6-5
CASSAGQGGCGYTF
TGTGCCAGCTCAGCGGGACAGGGGGGCTGTGGCTACACCTTC
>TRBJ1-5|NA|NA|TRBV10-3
CAISDDSRNQPQHF
TGTGCCATCAGTGATGACAGCCGCAATCAGCCCCAGCATTTT
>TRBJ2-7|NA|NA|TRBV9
CASSVVGNLGDEQYF
TGTGCCAGCAGCGTAGTCGGGAATTTGGGAGACGAGCAGTACTTC
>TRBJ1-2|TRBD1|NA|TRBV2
CASSEIDRGRGGYTF
TGTGCCAGCAGTGAAATTGACAGGGGGCGCGGTGGCTACACCTTC
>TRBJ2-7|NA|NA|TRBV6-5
CASSYEGTTYEQYF
TGTGCCAGCAGTTACGAGGGCACTACCTACGAGCAGTACTTC
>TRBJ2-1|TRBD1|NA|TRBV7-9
CASSPPQGNEQFF
TGTGCCAGCAGCCCGCCACAGGGGAATGAGCAGTTCTTC
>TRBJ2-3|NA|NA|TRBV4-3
CASSHYTDSLGTDTQYF
TGCGCCAGCAGCCATTACACCGACAGTCTGGGCACAGATACGCAGTATTTT
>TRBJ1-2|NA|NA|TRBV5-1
CASSLGSSYGYTF
TGCGCCAGCAGCTTGGGCAGTTCCTATGGCTACACCTTC
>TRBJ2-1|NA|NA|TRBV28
CASSLLSNEQFF
TGTGCCAGCAGTTTATTATCCAATGAGCAGTTCTTC
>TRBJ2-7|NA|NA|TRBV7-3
CASSLSPSGHMYEQYF
TGTGCCAGCAGCTTAAGCCCCTCGGGACATATGTACGAGCAGTACTTC
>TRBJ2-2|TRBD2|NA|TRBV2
CASKEGRLAGDTGELFF
TGTGCCAGCAAGGAGGGGAGACTAGCGGGGGACACCGGGGAGCTGTTTTTT
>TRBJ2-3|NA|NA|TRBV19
CASSPLLHGASTDTQYF
TGTGCCAGTAGTCCCCTTCTCCATGGGGCAAGTACAGATACGCAGTATTTT
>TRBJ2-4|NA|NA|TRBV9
CASSEGTRGAKNIQYF
TGTGCCAGCAGCGAAGGAACCAGGGGAGCCAAAAACATTCAGTACTTC
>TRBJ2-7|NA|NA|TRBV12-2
CASRLAPSGGSYEQYF
TGTGCAAGTCGCTTAGCACCTAGCGGGGGATCCTACGAGCAGTACTTC
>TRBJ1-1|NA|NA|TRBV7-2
CASSLGGLNTEAFF
TGTGCCAGCAGCTTAGGTGGCTTGAACACTGAAGCTTTCTTT
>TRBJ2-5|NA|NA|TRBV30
CAWSVSRQGGETQYF
TGTGCCTGGAGTGTAAGCCGGCAGGGGGGCGAGACCCAGTACTTC
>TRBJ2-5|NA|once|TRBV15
CATSSLRTDPQETQYF
TGTGCCACCAGCAGCCTCAGGACTGATCCCCAAGAGACCCAGTACTTC
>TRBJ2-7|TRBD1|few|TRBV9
CASSPGTGSEQYF
TGTGCCAGCAGCCCCGGGACAGGGAGCGAGCAGTACTTC
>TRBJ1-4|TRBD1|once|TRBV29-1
CSVFRRDRGRMANEKLFF
TGCAGCGTCTTTCGCCGGGACAGGGGGCGGATGGCTAATGAAAAACTGTTTTTT
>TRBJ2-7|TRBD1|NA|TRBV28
CASTSWKVRDRAYEQYF
TGTGCCAGCACTTCCTGGAAGGTCCGGGACAGGGCCTACGAGCAGTACTTC
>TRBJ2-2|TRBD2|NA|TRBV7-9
CASSLEYGTRTGELFF
TGTGCCAGCAGCTTAGAATATGGGACTAGAACCGGGGAGCTGTTTTTT
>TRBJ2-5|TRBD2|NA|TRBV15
CATSRHRGGRGETQYF
TGTGCCACCAGCAGACATCGGGGGGGTAGGGGAGAGACCCAGTACTTC
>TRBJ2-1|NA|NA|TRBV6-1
CASTSYGGYEQFF
TGTGCCAGCACATCATACGGGGGATATGAGCAGTTCTTC
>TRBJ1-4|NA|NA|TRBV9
CASTSGGEREKLFF
TGTGCCAGCACCAGCGGAGGGGAGAGGGAAAAACTGTTTTTT
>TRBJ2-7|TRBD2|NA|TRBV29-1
CSVGGVSSYEQYF
TGCAGCGTCGGGGGGGTAAGCTCCTACGAGCAGTACTTC
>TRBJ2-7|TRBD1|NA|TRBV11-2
CASSPANRGSDEQYF
TGTGCCAGCAGCCCGGCCAACAGGGGTTCCGACGAGCAGTACTTC
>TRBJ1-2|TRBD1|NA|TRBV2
CASSIRTGWGYGYTF
TGTGCCAGCAGTATTCGGACAGGGTGGGGCTATGGCTACACCTTC
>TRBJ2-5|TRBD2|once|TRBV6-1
CASSTSIRETQYF
TGTGCCAGCTCGACTAGCATTCGGGAGACCCAGTACTTC
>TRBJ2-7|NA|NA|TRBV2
CASSARGSSYEQYF
TGTGCCAGCAGTGCGAGAGGCAGTTCCTACGAGCAGTACTTC